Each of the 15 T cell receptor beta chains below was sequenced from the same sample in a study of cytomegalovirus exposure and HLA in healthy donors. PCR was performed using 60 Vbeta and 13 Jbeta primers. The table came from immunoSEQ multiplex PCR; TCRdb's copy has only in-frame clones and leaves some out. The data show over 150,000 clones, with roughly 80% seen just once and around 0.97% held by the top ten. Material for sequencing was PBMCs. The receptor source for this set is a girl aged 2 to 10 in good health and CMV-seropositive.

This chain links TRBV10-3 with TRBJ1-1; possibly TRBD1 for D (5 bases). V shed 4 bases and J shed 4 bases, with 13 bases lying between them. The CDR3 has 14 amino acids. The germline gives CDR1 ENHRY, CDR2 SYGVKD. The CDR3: CAISGGGGITEAFF. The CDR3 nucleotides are TGTGCCATCAGTGGAGGCGGGGGAATCACTGAAGCTTTCTTT.

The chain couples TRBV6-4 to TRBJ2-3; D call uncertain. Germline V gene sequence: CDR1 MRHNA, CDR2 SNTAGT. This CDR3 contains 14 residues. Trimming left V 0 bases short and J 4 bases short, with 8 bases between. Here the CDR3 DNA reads TGTGCCAGCAGTGACTCTGAAGCCTCAGATACGCAGTATTTT. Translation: CASSDSEASDTQYF.

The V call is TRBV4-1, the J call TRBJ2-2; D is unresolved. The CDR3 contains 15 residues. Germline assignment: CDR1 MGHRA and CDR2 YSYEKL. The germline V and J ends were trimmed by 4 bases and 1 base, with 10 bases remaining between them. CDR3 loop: CASSPVRRNTGELFF. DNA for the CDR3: TGCGCCAGCAGCCCGGTAAGGAGGAACACCGGGGAGCTGTTTTTT.

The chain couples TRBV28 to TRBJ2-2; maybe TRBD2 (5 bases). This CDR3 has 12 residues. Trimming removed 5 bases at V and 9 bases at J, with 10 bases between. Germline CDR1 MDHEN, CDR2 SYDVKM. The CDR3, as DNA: TGTGCCAGCAGTACCCCGGGGTGGGAGCTGTTTTTT. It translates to CASSTPGWELFF.

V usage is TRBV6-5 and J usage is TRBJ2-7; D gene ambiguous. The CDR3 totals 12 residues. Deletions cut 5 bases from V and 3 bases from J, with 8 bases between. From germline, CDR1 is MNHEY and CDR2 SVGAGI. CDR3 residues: CASSKTRYEQYF. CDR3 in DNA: TGTGCCAGCAGTAAGACTCGCTACGAGCAGTACTTC.

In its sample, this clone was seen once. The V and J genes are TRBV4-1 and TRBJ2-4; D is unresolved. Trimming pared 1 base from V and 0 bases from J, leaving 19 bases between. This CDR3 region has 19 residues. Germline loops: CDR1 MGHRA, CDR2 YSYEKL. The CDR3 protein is CASSQARPRGGLAKNIQYF. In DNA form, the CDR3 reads TGCGCCAGCAGCCAAGCTAGGCCCCGAGGCGGTTTAGCCAAAAACATTCAGTACTTC.

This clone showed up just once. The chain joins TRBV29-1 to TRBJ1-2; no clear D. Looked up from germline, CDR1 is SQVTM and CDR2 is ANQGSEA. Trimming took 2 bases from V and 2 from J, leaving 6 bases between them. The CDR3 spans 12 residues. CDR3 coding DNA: TGCAGCGTTGAAACGGGGAACTATGGCTACACCTTC. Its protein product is CSVETGNYGYTF.

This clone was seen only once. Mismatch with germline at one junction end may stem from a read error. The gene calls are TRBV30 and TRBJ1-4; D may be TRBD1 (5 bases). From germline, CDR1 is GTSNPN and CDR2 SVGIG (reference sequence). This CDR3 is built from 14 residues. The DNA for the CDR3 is TGTGCCTGGAGTTGGGGTCAGGGAAATGGAAAACTGTTTTTT. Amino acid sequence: CAWSWGQGNGKLFF.

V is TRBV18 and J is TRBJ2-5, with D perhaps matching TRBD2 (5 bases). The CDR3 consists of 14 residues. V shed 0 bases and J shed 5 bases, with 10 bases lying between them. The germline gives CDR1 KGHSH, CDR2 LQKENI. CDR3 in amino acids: CASSPPSSRETQYF. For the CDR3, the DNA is TGTGCCAGCTCACCACCGTCTAGCAGGGAGACCCAGTACTTC.

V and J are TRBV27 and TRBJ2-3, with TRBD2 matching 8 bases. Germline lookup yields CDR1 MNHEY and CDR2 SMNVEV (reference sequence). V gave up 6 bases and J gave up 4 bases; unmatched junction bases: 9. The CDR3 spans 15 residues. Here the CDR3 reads CASSPGLDVSDTQYF. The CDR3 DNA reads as TGTGCCAGCAGCCCGGGACTAGATGTTTCAGATACGCAGTATTTT.

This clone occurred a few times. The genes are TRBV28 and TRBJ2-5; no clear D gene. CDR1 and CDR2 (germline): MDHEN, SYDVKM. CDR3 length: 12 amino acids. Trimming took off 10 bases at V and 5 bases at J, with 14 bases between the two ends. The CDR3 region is CATGAHGETQYF. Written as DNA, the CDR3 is TGTGCCACCGGAGCTCACGGGGAGACCCAGTACTTC.

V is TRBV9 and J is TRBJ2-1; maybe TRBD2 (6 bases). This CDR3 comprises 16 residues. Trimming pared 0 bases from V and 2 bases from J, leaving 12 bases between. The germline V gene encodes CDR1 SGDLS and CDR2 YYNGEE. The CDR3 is CASSVGVGGTYNEQFF. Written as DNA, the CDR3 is TGTGCCAGCAGCGTAGGGGTGGGAGGTACCTACAATGAGCAGTTCTTC.

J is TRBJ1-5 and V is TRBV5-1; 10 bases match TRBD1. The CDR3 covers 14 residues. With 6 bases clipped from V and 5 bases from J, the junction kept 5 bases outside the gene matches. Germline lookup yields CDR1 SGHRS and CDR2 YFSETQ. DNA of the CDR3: TGCGCCAGCAAACAAGGACAGGGGGATCAGCCCCAGCATTTT. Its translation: CASKQGQGDQPQHF.

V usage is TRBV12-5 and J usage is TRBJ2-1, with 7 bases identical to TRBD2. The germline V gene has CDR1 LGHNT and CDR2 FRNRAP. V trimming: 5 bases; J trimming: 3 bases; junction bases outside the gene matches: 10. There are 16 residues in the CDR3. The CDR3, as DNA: TGTGCTAGTGGTCCCGGTCCGGGACTAAACTACAATGAGCAGTTCTTC. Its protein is CASGPGPGLNYNEQFF.

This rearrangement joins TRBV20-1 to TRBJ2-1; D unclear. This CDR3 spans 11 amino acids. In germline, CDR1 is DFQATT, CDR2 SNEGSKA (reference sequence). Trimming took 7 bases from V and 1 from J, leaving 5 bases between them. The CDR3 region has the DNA TGCAGTGTAGAATCCTACAATGAGCAGTTCTTC. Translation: CSVESYNEQFF.